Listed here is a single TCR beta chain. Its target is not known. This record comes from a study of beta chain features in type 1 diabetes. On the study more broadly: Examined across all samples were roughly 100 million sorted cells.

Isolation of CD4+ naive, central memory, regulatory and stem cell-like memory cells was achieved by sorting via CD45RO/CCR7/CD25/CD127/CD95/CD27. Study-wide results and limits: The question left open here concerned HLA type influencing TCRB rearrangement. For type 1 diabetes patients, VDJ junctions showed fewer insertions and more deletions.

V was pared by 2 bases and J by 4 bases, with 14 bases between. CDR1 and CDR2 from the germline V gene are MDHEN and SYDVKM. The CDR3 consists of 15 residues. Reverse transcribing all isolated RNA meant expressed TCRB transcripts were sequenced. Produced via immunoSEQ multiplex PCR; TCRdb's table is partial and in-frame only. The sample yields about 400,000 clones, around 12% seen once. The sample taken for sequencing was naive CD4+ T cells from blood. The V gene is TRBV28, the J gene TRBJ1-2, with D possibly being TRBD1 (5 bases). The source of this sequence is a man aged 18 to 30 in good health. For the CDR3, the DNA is TGTGCCAGCAGTTTAGGGGGGGGGACGACCTATGGCTACACCTTC. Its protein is CASSLGGGTTYGYTF.